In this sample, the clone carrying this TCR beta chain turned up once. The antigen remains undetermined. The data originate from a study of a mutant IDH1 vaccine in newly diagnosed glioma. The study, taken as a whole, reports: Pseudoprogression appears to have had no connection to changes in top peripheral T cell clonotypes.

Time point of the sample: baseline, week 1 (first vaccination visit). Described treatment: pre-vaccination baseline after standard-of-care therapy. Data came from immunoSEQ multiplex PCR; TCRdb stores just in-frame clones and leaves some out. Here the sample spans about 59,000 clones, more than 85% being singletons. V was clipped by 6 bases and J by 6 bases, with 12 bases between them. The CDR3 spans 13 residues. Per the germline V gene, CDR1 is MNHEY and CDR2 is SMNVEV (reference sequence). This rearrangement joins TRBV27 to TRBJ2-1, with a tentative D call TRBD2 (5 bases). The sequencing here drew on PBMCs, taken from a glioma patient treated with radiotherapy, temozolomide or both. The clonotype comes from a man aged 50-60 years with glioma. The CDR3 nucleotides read TGTGCCAGCAGCCTAGGACTGGCCAATGAGCAGTTCTTC. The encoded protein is CASSLGLANEQFF.